A single sample is the source of the 24 T cell receptor beta chains below, sequenced in a study of blood T cell repertoires in COVID-19. Generated by immunoSEQ multiplex PCR, the TCRdb table keeps only in-frame clones and is missing some. This table holds around 140,000 clones, around 86% found once. The sequencing input was peripheral blood. The receptors here all came from an elderly man with acute or convalescent COVID-19.

The chain employs TRBV7-6 and TRBJ1-1, with a weak D call TRBD1 (6 bases). CDR1 SGHVS and CDR2 FNYEAQ come from the germline V gene. Trimming took off 3 bases at V and 1 base at J, with 9 bases between the two ends. The CDR3 is 14 amino acids. The CDR3 DNA reads as TGTGCCAGCAGCTTCACGGGACAGAACACTGAAGCTTTCTTT. Translating gives CASSFTGQNTEAFF.

The chain is built from TRBV2 and TRBJ2-2; no firm D call. The CDR3 is 15 residues long. Germline values: CDR1 SNHLY, CDR2 FYNNEI. V lost 0 bases, J lost 8 bases, and 13 bases lay in between. CDR3 region: CASSEAIRGLGELFF. Written as DNA, the CDR3 is TGTGCCAGCAGTGAAGCAATCAGAGGCCTAGGGGAGCTGTTTTTT. Drawing the rest from reference TRBV2 and TRBJ2-2, the complete variable domain is EPEVTQTPSHQVTQMGQEVILRCVPISNHLYFYWYRQILGQKVEFLVSFYNNEISEKSEIFDDQFSVERPDGSNFTLKIRSTKLEDSAMYFCASSEAIRGLGELFFGEGSRLTVL.

The V gene is TRBV6-6, the J gene TRBJ1-6; a weak D match, TRBD1 (6 bases). The CDR3 contains 15 residues. The V end lost 5 bases, the J end lost 3 bases, and 11 bases lay between the germline ends. The germline gives CDR1 MNHNY, CDR2 SVGAGI (reference sequence). This CDR3 is CASSRDRSYNSPLHF. Written as DNA, the CDR3 is TGTGCCAGCAGTCGAGACAGGAGCTATAATTCACCCCTCCACTTT.

The chain recombines TRBV28 with TRBJ1-3; maybe TRBD1 (6 bases). Trimming took 7 bases from V and 10 from J, leaving 26 bases between them. The length of the CDR3 is 16 residues. Germline V CDR1 and CDR2: MDHEN, SYDVKM. This chain's CDR3 is CASTSRGATATVTIYF. The CDR3 bases are TGTGCCAGCACAAGCAGGGGCGCCACCGCCACCGTTACCATATATTTT.

This clone occurred a few times. The V gene is TRBV6-5, the J gene TRBJ1-1; D gene uncertain. The CDR3 is made up of 15 amino acids. V lost 0 bases and J lost 2, with 10 bases in between. Germline V gene sequence: CDR1 MNHEY, CDR2 SVGAGI. The CDR3 sequence is CASSYSTNSNTEAFF. DNA for the CDR3: TGTGCCAGCAGTTACTCCACGAACTCCAACACTGAAGCTTTCTTT.

As regards this clone: The junction shows a germline mismatch at one end, possibly a read error. The V call is TRBV7-7, the J call TRBJ2-1; 7 nucleotides match TRBD2. The length of the CDR3 is 16 residues. In germline, CDR1 is SSHAT, CDR2 FNYEAQ (reference sequence). The DNA for the CDR3 is TGTGCTAGCAGCGGAGGGGCTAGCGGTCCCTACAATGAGCAGTTCTTC. Its translation: CASSGGASGPYNEQFF.

In this sample, this clone turned up once. J is TRBJ2-7 and V is TRBV9, with D perhaps matching TRBD2 (5 bases). Germline V CDR1 and CDR2: SGDLS, YYNGEE. The ends were cut back, 0 bases at V and 5 bases at J, with 12 bases in the middle. The CDR3 is 14 residues long. The CDR3 loop is CASSVGNGIHEQYF. The DNA of the CDR3 is TGTGCCAGCAGCGTAGGTAACGGGATTCACGAGCAGTACTTC.

J is TRBJ2-4 and V is TRBV5-5; maybe TRBD1 (5 bases). V gave up 3 bases and J gave up 5 bases, with 9 bases separating them. This CDR3 has 13 residues. Germline CDR1 is SGHKS and CDR2 is YYEKEE (reference sequence). CDR3 nucleotide sequence: TGTGCCAGCAGCTGGGGCCCTGAAAACATTCAGTACTTC. It is translated as CASSWGPENIQYF.

This clone was seen a few times. V and J are TRBV14 and TRBJ1-1; 7 nucleotides match TRBD1. With 7 bases clipped from V and 4 bases from J, the junction kept 12 bases outside the gene matches. Per germline, CDR1 SGHDN and CDR2 FVKESK. This CDR3 has 15 amino acids. DNA of the CDR3: TGTGCCAGCAACCAGGGTGTAGCAGGGGGCACTGAAGCTTTCTTT. Its protein product is CASNQGVAGGTEAFF.

The table lists this clone with a few counts. The chain recombines TRBV5-1 with TRBJ2-7; 14 bases map to TRBD2. This CDR3 comprises 17 residues. Germline V gene data show CDR1 as SGHRS and CDR2 as YFSETQ. Germline trimming cut 1 base from V and 4 bases from J; bases unmatched to any gene: 7. The CDR3: CASSLYGLAGGLYEQYF. The CDR3 DNA reads TGCGCCAGCAGCTTGTACGGACTAGCGGGAGGCCTGTACGAGCAGTACTTC.

This clone is a singleton in its sample. The rearrangement joins TRBV24-1 to TRBJ2-5; 16 nucleotides line up with TRBD2. V lost 4 bases, J lost 3 bases, and 1 base stayed unmatched. The length of the CDR3 is 16 residues. Germline V gene data show CDR1 as KGHDR and CDR2 as SFDVKD. The CDR3 region is CATSEGTSGGEETQYF. The CDR3 DNA sequence: TGTGCCACCAGTGAGGGGACTAGCGGGGGGGAAGAGACCCAGTACTTC.

The chain has TRBV6-5 and TRBJ2-7; 8 bases map to TRBD2. Per the germline V gene, CDR1 is MNHEY and CDR2 is SVGAGI. J lost 3 bases, V lost 4 bases, and 5 bases had no gene match. The CDR3 has 14 amino acids. The CDR3 nucleotides read TGTGCCAGCAGTTCCCCCGGGGGGGGCTACGAGCAGTACTTC. Its translation is CASSSPGGGYEQYF.

The gene calls are TRBV4-1 and TRBJ2-7, with 9 nucleotides matching TRBD1. This CDR3 contains 15 residues. J lost 1 base, V lost 1 base, and 2 bases had no gene match. CDR1 MGHRA and CDR2 YSYEKL come from the germline V gene. As DNA, the CDR3 is TGCGCCAGCAGCCAAGGACAGGGGGATTCCTACGAGCAGTACTTC. This translates into CASSQGQGDSYEQYF.

V and J are TRBV27 and TRBJ1-2; 10 positions agree with TRBD1. Germline V gene data show CDR1 as MNHEY and CDR2 as SMNVEV (reference sequence). V was clipped by 4 bases and J by 1 base; unmatched bases: 9. The CDR3 extends over 17 amino acids. The CDR3 is CASSSFGDRGYNYGYTF. DNA of the CDR3: TGTGCCAGCAGTTCTTTCGGGGACAGGGGTTATAACTATGGCTACACCTTC.

This chain connects TRBV7-2 to TRBJ2-7; 14 bases agree with TRBD2. The CDR3 is 14 residues long. Trimming removed 4 bases from V and 6 bases from J; junction bases left unmatched: 2. Germline CDR1 is SGHTA and CDR2 is FQGNSA. The CDR3 nucleotides read TGTGCCAGCAGCTCGGGACTAGCGGGAGTCGAGCAGTACTTC. It encodes CASSSGLAGVEQYF.

The rearrangement links TRBV28 to TRBJ1-1; D is possibly TRBD1 (6 bases). Trimming left V 7 bases short and J 4 bases short, with 16 bases between. The CDR3 has 14 amino acids. Germline CDR1 is MDHEN and CDR2 is SYDVKM. The DNA of the CDR3 is TGTGCCAGCAACTGGGGGGGGGCGGTCACTGAAGCTTTCTTT. Translating gives CASNWGGAVTEAFF.

This clone has just a few counts. V usage is TRBV30 and J usage is TRBJ1-2; D unresolved. The germline gives CDR1 GTSNPN, CDR2 SVGIG (reference sequence). The CDR3 totals 12 residues. Trimming shortened V by 0 bases and J by 8 bases, and 10 bases separated the two germline ends. CDR3 DNA sequence: TGTGCCTGGAGTGTACGCAGGCGCGGCTACACCTTC. Its translation: CAWSVRRRGYTF.

The gene calls are TRBV10-1 and TRBJ1-5, with TRBD1 matching over 10 bases. This CDR3 region has 19 residues. The germline V gene encodes CDR1 WNHNN and CDR2 SYGVQD (reference sequence). The J segment lost 0 bases and the V segment lost 9 bases, leaving 17 bases of the junction unmatched. CDR3: CAREPFLGQGPRSNQPQHF. The DNA for the CDR3 is TGCGCCAGGGAGCCCTTTTTGGGACAGGGGCCCCGTAGCAATCAGCCCCAGCATTTT.

The rearrangement uses TRBV19 and TRBJ1-2; a weak D match, TRBD1 (6 bases). Trimming took 8 bases from V and 7 from J, leaving 17 bases between them. Germline CDR1 LNHDA, CDR2 SQIVND (reference sequence). This CDR3 contains 13 residues. CDR3 sequence (DNA): TGTGCCAGTTTTCTCCTACAGGGCGGTGGCTACACCTTC. Protein sequence: CASFLLQGGGYTF. The complete variable domain, with remaining parts taken from reference TRBV19 and TRBJ1-2, reads DGGITQSPKYLFRKEGQNVTLSCEQNLNHDAMYWYRQDPGQGLRLIYYSQIVNDFQKGDIAEGYSVSREKKESFPLTVTSAQKNPTAFYLCASFLLQGGGYTFGSGTRLTVV.

This clone was observed a handful of times. The chain couples TRBV6-5 to TRBJ1-5; D is unresolved. Trimming removed 7 bases from V and 0 bases from J, with 13 bases in between. This CDR3 has 15 residues. CDR1 and CDR2 (germline): MNHEY, SVGAGI. The CDR3 protein is CASTFEDYSNQPQHF. The CDR3 DNA reads TGTGCCAGCACCTTTGAAGACTATAGCAATCAGCCCCAGCATTTT.

V gene TRBV19 combines with J gene TRBJ1-2; 7 bases are shared with TRBD1. In germline, CDR1 is LNHDA, CDR2 SQIVND (reference sequence). J was trimmed by 4 bases and V by 7 bases; bases with no gene match: 9. This CDR3 is built from 14 residues. The CDR3 region is CASKQTGLGYGYTF. The CDR3 nucleotides are TGTGCCAGTAAGCAGACAGGGCTCGGCTATGGCTACACCTTC.

The chain carries TRBV10-3 and TRBJ1-1; 8 bases are a match to TRBD1. The germline V gene has CDR1 ENHRY and CDR2 SYGVKD. V lost 10 bases, J lost 3 bases, and 10 bases stayed unmatched. The length of the CDR3 is 14 residues. CDR3 in DNA: TGTGCCACCGCCCAGGGACAGGCCTACACTGAAGCTTTCTTT. Residues: CATAQGQAYTEAFF.

The chain combines TRBV27 with TRBJ1-1, with D tentatively TRBD1 (6 bases). The CDR3 sequence is 14 residues long. V lost 5 bases to trimming and J lost 6 bases, with 16 bases between them. Germline CDR1 MNHEY, CDR2 SMNVEV (reference sequence). As DNA, the CDR3 is TGTGCCAGCAGTCCTCCGACAGGTCGGTCTGAAGCTTTCTTT. It translates to CASSPPTGRSEAFF.

This chain links TRBV28 with TRBJ2-7; 10 bases fit TRBD1. Germline loops: CDR1 MDHEN, CDR2 SYDVKM. The CDR3 runs to 14 residues. V shed 7 bases and J 4 bases; nucleotides not matched to a gene: 7. The CDR3 region has the DNA TGTGCCAGCAACTCCGGGACAGGGGTTTACGAGCAGTACTTC. It yields the protein CASNSGTGVYEQYF.